A selection of T cell receptor beta chains follows, all from one sample in a study of response to subunit inactivated influenza vaccine. TCRdb analysed the RT-PCR reads with MiXCR anew, one entry per CDR3 protein. The sample has roughly 700,000 distinct CDR3 sequences; about 14% are singletons. The material was PBMCs from blood, obtained about 14 days before vaccination. These receptors all stem from a man aged 45 to 65 who received an inactivated influenza vaccine. CDR3s include the opening cysteine and the closing phenylalanine or tryptophan. A D gene is named only where the DNA matches it firmly. The size entry is marked missing in some rows and otherwise reads once, few, many or a size class.

j_gene: TRBJ1-5
v_gene: TRBV6-2/TRBV6-3
abundance: few
d_gene: .
CDR3aa: CASRGLAQSISNQPQHF
CDR3nt: TGTGCCAGCAGAGGACTCGCCCAATCCATTAGCAATCAGCCCCAGCATTTT

j_gene: TRBJ2-1
v_gene: TRBV6-5
abundance: few
d_gene: .
CDR3aa: CASTFLMTGAYNEQFF
CDR3nt: TGTGCCAGCACCTTCCTGATGACAGGAGCCTACAATGAGCAGTTCTTC

j_gene: TRBJ2-5
v_gene: TRBV29-1
abundance: .
d_gene: .
CDR3aa: CSVDGTIRTRRVQETQYF
CDR3nt: TGCAGCGTTGACGGTACCATAAGGACACGTAGAGTACAAGAGACCCAGTACTTC

j_gene: TRBJ1-6
v_gene: TRBV20-1
abundance: .
d_gene: TRBD1
CDR3aa: CSARGDRGYSPLHF
CDR3nt: TGCAGTGCTAGGGGGGACAGGGGTTATTCACCCCTCCACTTT

j_gene: TRBJ1-1
v_gene: TRBV29-1
abundance: few
d_gene: TRBD1
CDR3aa: CSATGGKIAFF
CDR3nt: TGCAGCGCGACAGGGGGGAAGATAGCTTTCTTT

j_gene: TRBJ1-6
v_gene: TRBV5-4
abundance: many
d_gene: TRBD1
CDR3aa: CASSLQTGATSPLHF
CDR3nt: TGTGCCAGCAGCCTCCAAACAGGGGCCACTTCACCCCTCCACTTT

j_gene: TRBJ2-2
v_gene: TRBV4-1
abundance: .
d_gene: .
CDR3aa: CASSQESTGTYTGELFF
CDR3nt: TGCGCCAGCAGCCAAGAGTCCACAGGCACTTACACCGGGGAGCTGTTTTTT

j_gene: TRBJ1-1
v_gene: TRBV20-1
abundance: .
d_gene: .
CDR3aa: CSGGHYMNTEAFF
CDR3nt: TGCAGTGGGGGACACTACATGAACACCGAAGCTTTCTTT

j_gene: TRBJ2-1
v_gene: TRBV15
abundance: .
d_gene: .
CDR3aa: CATSYRGGPYNEQFF
CDR3nt: TGTGCCACCAGCTACAGGGGGGGCCCCTACAATGAGCAGTTCTTC

j_gene: TRBJ2-1
v_gene: TRBV29-1
abundance: .
d_gene: .
CDR3aa: CSVERSTGEQFF
CDR3nt: TGCAGCGTTGAGCGTTCGACGGGTGAGCAGTTCTTC

j_gene: TRBJ2-1
v_gene: TRBV4-3
abundance: .
d_gene: .
CDR3aa: CASSQATPAEAYNEQFF
CDR3nt: TGCGCCAGCAGCCAAGCGACTCCAGCGGAGGCCTACAATGAGCAGTTCTTC

j_gene: TRBJ1-2
v_gene: TRBV5-5
abundance: few
d_gene: .
CDR3aa: CASSLATVRGDYGYTF
CDR3nt: TGTGCCAGCAGCTTGGCCACCGTGAGAGGGGACTATGGCTACACCTTC

j_gene: TRBJ2-3
v_gene: TRBV3-1
abundance: .
d_gene: TRBD1
CDR3aa: CASSRPGTGTDTQYF
CDR3nt: TGTGCCAGCAGCCGTCCGGGGACAGGCACAGATACGCAGTATTTT

j_gene: TRBJ2-1
v_gene: TRBV4-3
abundance: few
d_gene: .
CDR3aa: CASSQGGGRRFDLQFF
CDR3nt: TGCGCCAGCAGCCAGGGGGGCGGACGCCGTTTTGACCTGCAGTTCTTC

j_gene: TRBJ2-6
v_gene: TRBV3-1
abundance: few
d_gene: .
CDR3aa: CASSPYSRGANVLTF
CDR3nt: TGTGCCAGCAGTCCCTACTCGAGAGGGGCCAACGTCCTGACTTTC

j_gene: TRBJ1-5
v_gene: TRBV7-9
abundance: many
d_gene: .
CDR3aa: CASSPPGAGNQPQHF
CDR3nt: TGTGCCAGCAGCCCTCCTGGGGCAGGCAATCAGCCCCAGCATTTT

j_gene: TRBJ2-5
v_gene: TRBV5-1
abundance: .
d_gene: .
CDR3aa: CASSLAIGVQETQYF
CDR3nt: TGCGCCAGCAGCTTGGCCATCGGGGTACAAGAGACCCAGTACTTC

j_gene: TRBJ2-1
v_gene: TRBV5-1
abundance: few
d_gene: .
CDR3aa: CASSSGFRSYNEQFF
CDR3nt: TGCGCCAGCAGCTCAGGGTTCAGGTCCTACAATGAGCAGTTCTTC

j_gene: TRBJ1-2
v_gene: TRBV6-1
abundance: few
d_gene: TRBD1
CDR3aa: CASSPGQLQFNYGYTF
CDR3nt: TGTGCCAGCAGCCCGGGACAGCTGCAATTTAACTATGGCTACACCTTC

j_gene: TRBJ2-3
v_gene: TRBV6-1
abundance: few
d_gene: TRBD2
CDR3aa: CASRRGSRTDTQYF
CDR3nt: TGTGCCAGCAGGCGGGGGTCTCGCACAGATACGCAGTATTTT

j_gene: TRBJ2-5
v_gene: TRBV25-1
abundance: .
d_gene: TRBD1
CDR3aa: CASSVTGIGGTQYF
CDR3nt: TGTGCCAGCAGTGTGACAGGGATCGGAGGGACCCAGTACTTC

j_gene: TRBJ2-5
v_gene: TRBV4-3
abundance: many
d_gene: .
CDR3aa: CASSQEVGRNQETQYF
CDR3nt: TGCGCCAGCAGCCAAGAGGTGGGGAGAAACCAAGAGACCCAGTACTTC

j_gene: TRBJ1-6
v_gene: TRBV2
abundance: .
d_gene: .
CDR3aa: CASSEGGSYNSPLHF
CDR3nt: TGTGCCAGCAGTGAAGGAGGTTCCTATAATTCACCCCTCCACTTT

j_gene: TRBJ2-7
v_gene: TRBV20-1
abundance: few
d_gene: TRBD1
CDR3aa: CSARGGQLDPIYEQYF
CDR3nt: TGCAGTGCTAGAGGGGGACAGTTAGACCCCATCTACGAGCAGTACTTC

j_gene: TRBJ1-6
v_gene: TRBV7-2
abundance: few
d_gene: .
CDR3aa: CASSLAQGGNNSPLHF
CDR3nt: TGTGCCAGCAGCTTAGCGCAGGGAGGGAATAATTCACCCCTCCACTTT

j_gene: TRBJ2-2
v_gene: TRBV3-1
abundance: few
d_gene: .
CDR3aa: CASSQDLTGRAGELFF
CDR3nt: TGTGCCAGCAGCCAAGATCTTACGGGCAGGGCCGGGGAGCTGTTTTTT

j_gene: TRBJ1-5
v_gene: TRBV5-1
abundance: few
d_gene: TRBD1
CDR3aa: CASSTGQEGPSQPQHF
CDR3nt: TGCGCCAGCAGCACGGGACAGGAGGGCCCGAGTCAGCCTCAGCATTTT

j_gene: TRBJ2-5
v_gene: TRBV6-5
abundance: .
d_gene: TRBD1
CDR3aa: CASSYSRGTAGKGTQYF
CDR3nt: TGTGCCAGCAGTTACTCCAGGGGGACAGCCGGGAAGGGGACCCAGTACTTC

j_gene: TRBJ1-5
v_gene: TRBV11-1
abundance: .
d_gene: .
CDR3aa: CASSLAHNQPQHF
CDR3nt: TGTGCCAGCAGCTTGGCCCACAATCAGCCCCAGCATTTT

j_gene: TRBJ2-5
v_gene: TRBV12-3/TRBV12-4
abundance: many
d_gene: .
CDR3aa: CASSLLGPIETQYF
CDR3nt: TGTGCCAGCAGTTTACTTGGCCCTATCGAGACCCAGTACTTC

j_gene: TRBJ2-7
v_gene: TRBV27
abundance: few
d_gene: .
CDR3aa: CASSLVYGAEQYF
CDR3nt: TGTGCCAGCAGTTTAGTATACGGTGCTGAGCAGTACTTC

j_gene: TRBJ2-7
v_gene: TRBV12-3/TRBV12-4
abundance: few
d_gene: .
CDR3aa: CASSATLGTSYEQYF
CDR3nt: TGTGCCAGCAGTGCGACTTTGGGGACGTCCTACGAGCAGTACTTC

j_gene: TRBJ2-7
v_gene: TRBV7-9
abundance: .
d_gene: TRBD2
CDR3aa: CASSPGTSGSWQYF
CDR3nt: TGTGCCAGCAGCCCCGGGACTAGCGGGAGCTGGCAGTACTTC

j_gene: TRBJ2-2
v_gene: TRBV28
abundance: many
d_gene: .
CDR3aa: CASSLRTVGELFF
CDR3nt: TGTGCCAGCAGTTTAAGAACAGTCGGGGAGCTGTTTTTT

j_gene: TRBJ1-3
v_gene: TRBV29-1
abundance: .
d_gene: .
CDR3aa: CSVRTEAGNTIYF
CDR3nt: TGCAGCGTGCGCACCGAAGCTGGAAACACCATATATTTT

j_gene: TRBJ2-3
v_gene: TRBV4-3
abundance: .
d_gene: .
CDR3aa: CASSQDALGVRPRDTQYF
CDR3nt: TGCGCCAGCAGCCAAGATGCCCTAGGAGTTCGCCCCAGGGATACGCAGTATTTT

j_gene: TRBJ1-5
v_gene: TRBV30
abundance: .
d_gene: .
CDR3aa: CAWSEDSTQPQHF
CDR3nt: TGTGCCTGGAGTGAAGACAGCACTCAGCCCCAGCATTTT

j_gene: TRBJ2-7
v_gene: TRBV10-3
abundance: .
d_gene: .
CDR3aa: CAISESDPYEQYF
CDR3nt: TGTGCCATCAGTGAGTCAGACCCCTACGAGCAGTACTTC

j_gene: TRBJ2-7
v_gene: TRBV7-9
abundance: .
d_gene: TRBD1
CDR3aa: CASSYPTGYGAYEQYF
CDR3nt: TGTGCCAGCAGCTACCCGACAGGGTATGGGGCCTACGAGCAGTACTTC

j_gene: TRBJ2-1
v_gene: TRBV11-3
abundance: .
d_gene: .
CDR3aa: CASSLGGLALGEQFF
CDR3nt: TGTGCCAGCAGCTTGGGGGGGCTTGCCCTCGGTGAGCAGTTCTTC

j_gene: TRBJ2-1
v_gene: TRBV4-1
abundance: few
d_gene: TRBD2
CDR3aa: CASSQDLAGGPYNEQFF
CDR3nt: TGCGCCAGCAGCCAAGACCTAGCGGGGGGCCCGTACAATGAGCAGTTCTTC

j_gene: TRBJ2-2
v_gene: TRBV29-1
abundance: many
d_gene: .
CDR3aa: CSGLDGGHTGELFF
CDR3nt: TGCAGCGGACTTGACGGGGGGCACACCGGGGAGCTGTTTTTT